A single sample is the source of the 28 T cell receptor beta chains below, sequenced in a study of T cells in Graves' hyperthyroidism and ophthalmopathy. From RNA transcripts, TCR beta CDR3 regions were amplified. Primed by the HTBI set, a first-round RT-PCR was run on the TCR CDR3. TCRdb passed the multiplex PCR reads through MiXCR, listing each CDR3 protein once. The sample contains about 710,000 distinct CDR3 sequences, less than 20% of which appear only once. The sequenced sample consisted of blood. The origin of the receptors is a man younger than 30 with Graves' hyperthyroidism.

This clonotype appeared a few times. The chain links TRBV11-3 to TRBJ2-5, with a tentative D call TRBD2 (5 bases). The V gene lost 7 bases and the J gene lost 4 bases, with 25 bases spanning the gap. This CDR3 comprises 17 residues. Per the germline V gene, CDR1 is SGHNT and CDR2 is YENEEA. The CDR3 loop reads CASTLPLRGPGLETQYF. CDR3 nucleotide sequence: TGTGCCAGCACCCTCCCCCTCCGGGGTCCCGGCCTAGAGACCCAGTACTTC.

The sample holds a few counts of this clonotype. The chain links TRBV9 to TRBJ2-1, with 7 bases matching TRBD2. V lost 4 bases to trimming and J lost 2 bases; unmatched junction nucleotides: 6. Per the germline V gene, CDR1 is SGDLS and CDR2 is YYNGEE. The CDR3 totals 15 residues. CDR3 protein: CASSSLSGTYNEQFF. The CDR3 DNA is TGTGCCAGCAGCTCCTTAAGCGGGACCTACAATGAGCAGTTCTTC. The whole variable domain, filled in from reference TRBV9 and TRBJ2-1, reads DSGVTQTPKHLITATGQRVTLRCSPRSGDLSVYWYQQSLDQGLQFLIQYYNGEERAKGNILERFSAQQFPDLHSELNLSSLELGDSALYFCASSSLSGTYNEQFFGPGTRLTVL.

This clonotype appeared many times. This rearrangement joins TRBV11-2 to TRBJ1-2; D is unclear. Trimming took 0 bases from V and 4 from J, leaving 6 bases between them. This CDR3 has 13 amino acids. Looked up from germline, CDR1 is SGHAT and CDR2 is FQNNGV. Here the CDR3 reads CASSLDFGYGYTF. In nucleotides, the CDR3 is TGTGCCAGCAGCTTAGATTTCGGCTATGGCTACACCTTC.

In this sample, this clonotype turned up a few times. The chain has TRBV5-6 and TRBJ1-2; a possible D gene is TRBD1 (6 bases). Trimming stripped 3 bases from V and 4 bases from J, with 10 bases between. This CDR3 has 13 amino acids. Germline CDR1 and CDR2: SGHDT and YYEEEE. CDR3 amino acids: CASSYTGPYGYTF. DNA of the CDR3: TGTGCCAGCAGCTATACAGGGCCCTATGGCTACACCTTC.

There are many counts of this clonotype. This chain connects TRBV7-9 to TRBJ2-1; D is possibly TRBD2 (6 bases). Germline V gene lookup returns CDR1 SEHNR and CDR2 FQNEAQ (reference sequence). V lost 1 base to trimming and J lost 4 bases, with 14 bases between them. This CDR3 has 16 residues. The CDR3 sequence: CASSLGRETRYNEQFF. The CDR3 DNA reads TGTGCCAGCAGCTTAGGCCGGGAGACGCGGTACAATGAGCAGTTCTTC.

This clonotype was recorded at least ten times. The chain couples TRBV28 to TRBJ1-4; D is undetermined. V lost 2 bases to trimming and J lost 3 bases, with 13 bases between them. The CDR3 sequence is 16 residues long. Germline assignment: CDR1 MDHEN and CDR2 SYDVKM. The CDR3 DNA is TGTGCCAGCAGTTTAAGGTCAGCCGAGCCTAATGAAAAACTGTTTTTT. Protein: CASSLRSAEPNEKLFF.

The rearrangement links TRBV5-1 to TRBJ2-2; 8 nucleotides agree with TRBD2. This CDR3 contains 16 residues. The V gene's germline CDR1 is SGHRS and CDR2 YFSETQ. With V trimmed by 4 bases and J by 5 bases, 10 bases remained unmatched. CDR3 sequence: CASSQTGGRWTGELFF. CDR3 nucleotides: TGCGCCAGCAGCCAAACGGGGGGGCGATGGACCGGGGAGCTGTTTTTT.

The chain couples TRBV28 to TRBJ1-4, with D possibly TRBD1 on 6 matching bases. The CDR3 extends over 14 amino acids. The V end was cut by 5 bases, the J end by 6 bases, with 13 bases between. Germline V gives CDR1 MDHEN, CDR2 SYDVKM. CDR3 sequence (DNA): TGTGCCAGCAGTAGACGGGGGGCGGATGAAAAACTGTTTTTT. Translation gives CASSRRGADEKLFF.

This clonotype occurred many times. The chain has TRBV12-3 or TRBV12-4 and TRBJ1-1; D is undetermined. V lost 5 bases and J 3 bases, leaving 16 bases between the germline ends. The CDR3 consists of 15 residues. DNA of the CDR3: TGTGCCAGCAGTCCCTCGTCAGGTCGCTACACTGAAGCTTTCTTT. Translating gives CASSPSSGRYTEAFF.

Ten or more counts support this clonotype. V usage is TRBV12-3 or TRBV12-4 and J usage is TRBJ1-1; the match to TRBD1 covers 10 bases. The CDR3 sequence is 13 residues long. V dropped 7 bases and J dropped 11; count of bases not matched to a gene: 10. Here the CDR3 reads CASTMADRGWAFF. The CDR3 coding sequence is TGTGCCAGCACCATGGCGGACAGGGGGTGGGCTTTCTTT.

This clonotype was picked up a small number of times. The J gene is TRBJ2-3, the V gene TRBV6-2 or TRBV6-3; tentative D call: TRBD2 (6 bases). The CDR3 loop spans 12 amino acids. Germline CDR1 is MNHEY and CDR2 is SVGEGT. The ends were cut back, 6 bases at V and 8 bases at J, with 12 bases in the middle. CDR3 loop: CASSTLAGTQYF. The CDR3 nucleotides read TGTGCCAGCAGCACACTAGCCGGTACGCAGTATTTT.

The chain is built from TRBV30 and TRBJ2-2; D perhaps matches TRBD2 (5 bases). Trimming stripped 5 bases from V and 6 bases from J, with 10 bases between. This CDR3 comprises 12 residues. Germline V gene sequence: CDR1 GTSNPN, CDR2 SVGIG (reference sequence). CDR3 sequence reads: CAWAGAAGELFF. The CDR3 nucleotides are TGTGCCTGGGCGGGTGCGGCCGGGGAGCTGTTTTTT.

This clonotype has just a few counts. Just one base apart from a much larger clone, this may be a read error. The rearrangement joins TRBV2 to TRBJ2-6, with TRBD1 as a possible D gene (5 bases). The CDR3 extends over 14 amino acids. The germline V and J ends were trimmed by 7 bases and 2 bases, with 9 bases remaining between them. Germline loops: CDR1 SNHLY, CDR2 FYNNEI. The CDR3 reads CASTETAGANVLTF. For the CDR3, the DNA is TGTGCCAGCACCGAGACAGCTGGGGCCAACGTCCTGACTTTC.

This rearrangement joins TRBV27 to TRBJ2-3, with TRBD2 matching 10 bases. Germline V gives CDR1 MNHEY, CDR2 SMNVEV (reference sequence). CDR3 length: 14 residues. Losses at the gene ends were 2 bases for V and 8 bases for J; bases not matched to a gene: 4. CDR3 sequence reads: CASSLTLAGGTQYF. CDR3 DNA: TGTGCCAGCAGTTTAACCTTAGCGGGGGGTACGCAGTATTTT.

This chain joins TRBV20-1 and TRBJ2-2; maybe TRBD2 (7 bases). The CDR3 sequence is 13 residues long. Germline V gene lookup returns CDR1 DFQATT and CDR2 SNEGSKA (reference sequence). V dropped 3 bases and J dropped 5 bases, with 10 bases sitting between them. Here the CDR3 reads CSARGRGTGELFF. The DNA of the CDR3 is TGCAGTGCTAGGGGGAGGGGGACCGGGGAGCTGTTTTTT.

This clonotype showed up many times. The rearrangement joins TRBV5-5 to TRBJ2-1, with 8 bases fitting TRBD1. Per the germline V gene, CDR1 is SGHKS and CDR2 is YYEKEE (reference sequence). The V gene end was trimmed by 4 bases and the J gene end by 8 bases; junction bases not matched to a gene: 11. This CDR3 comprises 15 residues. CDR3 nucleotides: TGTGCCAGCAGCAGCCCAGGACAGGGAATCGATGAGCAGTTCTTC. Encoded protein: CASSSPGQGIDEQFF.

The sample holds many counts of this clonotype. This chain uses TRBV28 with TRBJ2-5, with a weak D call TRBD1 (5 bases). The CDR3 loop spans 14 amino acids. Germline assignment: CDR1 MDHEN and CDR2 SYDVKM. V was pared by 3 bases and J by 4 bases, with 12 bases between. The CDR3 region has the DNA TGTGCCAGCAGTTTGACAGCCACAAGAGAGACCCAGTACTTC. Amino acid sequence: CASSLTATRETQYF.

This clonotype has just a few counts. The chain has TRBV7-2 and TRBJ1-2; D is undetermined. The CDR3 is made up of 13 amino acids. Germline V gene data show CDR1 as SGHTA and CDR2 as FQGNSA. V lost 5 bases, J lost 8 bases, and 15 bases lay in between. The CDR3 DNA sequence: TGTGCCAGCAGCGCGTCCTTTTTGCGGGGCTACACCTTC. Its protein is CASSASFLRGYTF.

The sample holds many counts of this clonotype. The chain is built from TRBV3-1 and TRBJ1-1; D is possibly TRBD1 (5 bases). CDR1 LGHDT and CDR2 YNNKEL come from the germline V gene (reference sequence). V was shortened by 1 base and J by 1 base, with 7 bases between the two germline ends. The CDR3 contains 14 residues. CDR3 DNA: TGTGCCAGCAGCCAAGCGGGACCGAACACTGAAGCTTTCTTT. This translates into CASSQAGPNTEAFF.

This clonotype has ten or more counts. The CDR3 region has the DNA TGTGCCAGCAGCTTATGGGGAAACTACGAGCAGTACTTC. It yields the protein CASSLWGNYEQYF. V usage is TRBV7-8 and J usage is TRBJ2-7; D ambiguous. The CDR3 runs to 13 residues. The germline V gene has CDR1 SGHVS and CDR2 FQNEAQ. V shed 2 bases and J shed 3 bases, with 8 bases lying between them.

The table lists this clonotype with many counts. The V call is TRBV2, the J call TRBJ2-7; maybe TRBD2 (8 bases). Germline-derived CDR1 and CDR2 are SNHLY and FYNNEI. The CDR3 consists of 14 residues. V was pared by 7 bases and J by 2 bases, with 15 bases between. In nucleotides, the CDR3 is TGTGCCAGCATCGGGGGGGACAGACCCTACGAGCAGTACTTC. This translates into CASIGGDRPYEQYF.

The chain is built from TRBV27 and TRBJ1-2, with 8 bases aligning to TRBD1. CDR1 and CDR2 from the germline V gene are MNHEY and SMNVEV (reference sequence). With 1 base clipped from V and 5 bases from J, the junction kept 6 bases outside the gene matches. The CDR3 runs 15 residues. The CDR3 reads CASSLYPGGEYGYTF. The CDR3 coding sequence is TGTGCCAGCAGTTTATATCCAGGGGGCGAGTATGGCTACACCTTC.

There are many counts of this clonotype. The chain carries TRBV7-2 and TRBJ2-7; D possibly corresponds to TRBD1 (5 bases). The V gene's germline CDR1 is SGHTA and CDR2 FQGNSA. There are 15 residues in the CDR3. The V end was cut by 4 bases, the J end by 6 bases, with 19 bases between. The CDR3 is CASSSGASRALEQYF. The CDR3 DNA reads as TGTGCCAGCAGCTCTGGGGCTAGTAGGGCCCTCGAGCAGTACTTC.

This clonotype was seen repeatedly, ten times or more. The J gene is TRBJ1-4, the V gene TRBV2; the D is unclear. This CDR3 is 13 amino acids long. Germline CDR1 reads SNHLY; CDR2 reads FYNNEI. Trimming left V 8 bases short and J 7 bases short, with 14 bases between. Here the CDR3 DNA reads TGTGCCAGCGCCAGGCTCTTGGTTGAAAAACTGTTTTTT. Protein sequence: CASARLLVEKLFF.

This clonotype was detected ten times or more. V and J are TRBV27 and TRBJ2-7; 7 positions agree with TRBD2. CDR1 and CDR2 (germline): MNHEY, SMNVEV (reference sequence). The CDR3 spans 14 residues. V lost 4 bases to trimming and J lost 5 bases; unmatched junction nucleotides: 8. The CDR3 DNA sequence: TGTGCCAGCAGTTCCGAGGGAGGGCCGGACGAGCAGTACTTC. As protein: CASSSEGGPDEQYF.

The V and J genes are TRBV5-1 and TRBJ1-4, with D tentatively TRBD1 (5 bases). Looked up from germline, CDR1 is SGHRS and CDR2 is YFSETQ. There are 14 residues in the CDR3. Between the trimmed V and J ends, which lost 4 bases and 8 bases, there was a span of 15 bases. The CDR3 sequence: CASSLPGLGEKLFF. Here the CDR3 DNA reads TGCGCCAGCAGCCTACCGGGACTTGGGGAAAAACTGTTTTTT.

This clonotype was seen a handful of times. At one end, the junction sequence differs from germline, possibly due to a read error. This chain uses TRBV7-7 with TRBJ1-5, with D perhaps TRBD1 (6 bases). Looked up from germline, CDR1 is SSHAT and CDR2 is FNYEAQ (reference sequence). This CDR3 region has 16 residues. CDR3: CASSLPLTGSNQPQHF. As DNA, the CDR3 is TGTGCTAGCAGCTTACCTTTGACAGGAAGCAATCAGCCCCAGCATTTT.

This sequence joins TRBV20-1 and TRBJ2-7, with unresolved D. This CDR3 is 13 amino acids long. Per the germline V gene, CDR1 is DFQATT and CDR2 is SNEGSKA (reference sequence). V lost 3 bases and J lost 6, with 15 bases in between. The CDR3 region is CSASDPGSLEQYF. The DNA for the CDR3 is TGCAGTGCTAGCGACCCCGGCTCCCTCGAGCAGTACTTC.